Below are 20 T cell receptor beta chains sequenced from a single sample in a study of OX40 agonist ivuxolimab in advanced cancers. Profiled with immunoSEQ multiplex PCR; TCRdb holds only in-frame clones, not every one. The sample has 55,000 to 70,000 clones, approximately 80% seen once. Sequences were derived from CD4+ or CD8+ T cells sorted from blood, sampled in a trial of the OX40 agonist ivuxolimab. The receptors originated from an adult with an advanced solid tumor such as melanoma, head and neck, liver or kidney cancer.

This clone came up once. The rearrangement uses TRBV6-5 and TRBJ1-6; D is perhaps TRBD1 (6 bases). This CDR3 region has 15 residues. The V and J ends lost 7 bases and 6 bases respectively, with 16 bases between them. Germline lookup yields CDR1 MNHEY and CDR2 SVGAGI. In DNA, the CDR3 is TGTGCCAGCACCCCAGGGGCCTACGGTAATTCACCCCTCCACTTT. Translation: CASTPGAYGNSPLHF.

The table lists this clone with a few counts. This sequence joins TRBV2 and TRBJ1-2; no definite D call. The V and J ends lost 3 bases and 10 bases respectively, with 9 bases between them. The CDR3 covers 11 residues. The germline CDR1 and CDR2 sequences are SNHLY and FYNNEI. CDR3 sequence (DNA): TGTGCCAGCAGTGATTATCTGACCTACACCTTC. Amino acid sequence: CASSDYLTYTF.

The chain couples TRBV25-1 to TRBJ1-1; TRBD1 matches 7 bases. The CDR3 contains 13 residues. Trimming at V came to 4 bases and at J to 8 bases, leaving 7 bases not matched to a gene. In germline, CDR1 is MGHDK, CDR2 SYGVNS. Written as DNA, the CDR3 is TGTGCCAGCAGTGGCCGGGGACAGATAGAAGCTTTCTTT. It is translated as CASSGRGQIEAFF. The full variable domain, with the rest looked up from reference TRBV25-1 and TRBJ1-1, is EADIYQTPRYLVIGTGKKITLECSQTMGHDKMYWYQQDPGMELHLIHYSYGVNSTEKGDLSSESTVSRIRTEHFPLTLESARPSHTSQYLCASSGRGQIEAFFGQGTRLTVV.

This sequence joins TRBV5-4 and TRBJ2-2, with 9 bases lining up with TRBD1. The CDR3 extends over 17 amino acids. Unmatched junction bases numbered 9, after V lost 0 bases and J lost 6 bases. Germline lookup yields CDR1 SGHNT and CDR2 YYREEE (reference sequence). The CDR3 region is CASSLALGTGHSGELFF. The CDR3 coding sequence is TGTGCCAGCAGCTTGGCCCTTGGGACAGGGCACTCCGGGGAGCTGTTTTTT.

The CDR3 loop reads CATSRSRQASNTEAFF. CDR3 nucleotides: TGTGCCACCAGCAGATCCCGACAGGCCTCGAACACTGAAGCTTTCTTT. The rearrangement joins TRBV15 to TRBJ1-1; D possibly corresponds to TRBD1 (6 bases). CDR1 is LNHNV, CDR2 YYDKDF, per germline (reference sequence). The CDR3 covers 16 residues. The germline V and J ends were trimmed by 2 bases and 1 base, with 14 bases remaining between them. The whole variable domain, filled in from reference TRBV15 and TRBJ1-1, reads DAMVIQNPRYQVTQFGKPVTLSCSQTLNHNVMYWYQQKSSQAPKLLFHYYDKDFNNEADTPDNFQSRRPNTSFCFLDIRSPGLGDTAMYLCATSRSRQASNTEAFFGQGTRLTVV.

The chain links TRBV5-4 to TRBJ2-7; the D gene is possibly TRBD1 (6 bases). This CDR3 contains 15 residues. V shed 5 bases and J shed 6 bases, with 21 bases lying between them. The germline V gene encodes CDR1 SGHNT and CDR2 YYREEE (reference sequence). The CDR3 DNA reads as TGTGCCAGCAGTCCTTTTTCGACAGGACTCGGCGAGCAGTACTTC. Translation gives CASSPFSTGLGEQYF.

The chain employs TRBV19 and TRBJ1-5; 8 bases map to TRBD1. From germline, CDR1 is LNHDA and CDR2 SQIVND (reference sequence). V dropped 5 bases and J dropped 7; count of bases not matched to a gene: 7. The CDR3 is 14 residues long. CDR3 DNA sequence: TGTGCCAGTAGTGCCGGACAGGGAGGACAGCCCCAGCATTTT. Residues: CASSAGQGGQPQHF.

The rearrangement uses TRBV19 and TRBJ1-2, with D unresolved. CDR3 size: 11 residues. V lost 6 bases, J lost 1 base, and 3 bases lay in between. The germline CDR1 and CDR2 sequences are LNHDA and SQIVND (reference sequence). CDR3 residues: CASRLNYGYTF. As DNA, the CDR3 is TGTGCCAGTAGGCTTAACTATGGCTACACCTTC.

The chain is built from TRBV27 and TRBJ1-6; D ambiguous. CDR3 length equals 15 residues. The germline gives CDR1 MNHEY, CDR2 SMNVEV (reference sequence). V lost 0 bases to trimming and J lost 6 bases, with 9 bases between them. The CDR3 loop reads CASSLSAFSNSPLHF. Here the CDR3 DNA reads TGTGCCAGCAGTTTATCGGCCTTCAGTAATTCACCCCTCCACTTT.

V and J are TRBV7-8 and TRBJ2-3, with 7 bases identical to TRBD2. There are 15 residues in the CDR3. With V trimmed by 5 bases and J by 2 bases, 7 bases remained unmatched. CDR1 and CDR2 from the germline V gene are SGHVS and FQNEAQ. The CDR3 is CASSPLGGNTDTQYF. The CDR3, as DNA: TGTGCCAGCAGCCCTTTGGGGGGGAACACAGATACGCAGTATTTT. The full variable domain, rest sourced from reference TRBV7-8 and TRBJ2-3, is GAGVSQSPRYKVAKRGQDVALRCDPISGHVSLFWYQQALGQGPEFLTYFQNEAQLDKSGLPSDRFFAERPEGSVSTLKIQRTQQEDSAVYLCASSPLGGNTDTQYFGPGTRLTVL.

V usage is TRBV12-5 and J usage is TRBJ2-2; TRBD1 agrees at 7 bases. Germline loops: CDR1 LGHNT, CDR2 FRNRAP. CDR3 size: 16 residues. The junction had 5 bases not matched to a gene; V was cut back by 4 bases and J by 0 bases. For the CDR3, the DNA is TGTGCTAGTGGTTCGGGACAGAACTCGAACACCGGGGAGCTGTTTTTT. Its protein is CASGSGQNSNTGELFF.

CDR3: CARGGTGLFYTDEQFF. CDR3 sequence (DNA): TGTGCCCGCGGGGGGACAGGTCTTTTTTATACCGATGAGCAGTTCTTC. The rearrangement links TRBV7-2 to TRBJ2-1; D may correspond to TRBD1 or TRBD2 (8 bases each). Trimming stripped 11 bases from V and 8 bases from J, with 28 bases between. The germline V gene encodes CDR1 SGHTA and CDR2 FQGNSA. There are 16 residues in the CDR3.

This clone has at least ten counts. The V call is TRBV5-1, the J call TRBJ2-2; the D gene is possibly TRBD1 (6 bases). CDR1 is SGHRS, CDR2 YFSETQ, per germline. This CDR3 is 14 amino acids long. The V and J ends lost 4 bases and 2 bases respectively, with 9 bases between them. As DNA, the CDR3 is TGCGCCAGCAGCCCGGACAGCAACACCGGGGAGCTGTTTTTT. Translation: CASSPDSNTGELFF. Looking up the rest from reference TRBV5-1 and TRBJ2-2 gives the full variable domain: KAGVTQTPRYLIKTRGQQVTLSCSPISGHRSVSWYQQTPGQGLQFLFEYFSETQRNKGNFPGRFSGRQFSNSRSEMNVSTLELGDSALYLCASSPDSNTGELFFGEGSRLTVL.

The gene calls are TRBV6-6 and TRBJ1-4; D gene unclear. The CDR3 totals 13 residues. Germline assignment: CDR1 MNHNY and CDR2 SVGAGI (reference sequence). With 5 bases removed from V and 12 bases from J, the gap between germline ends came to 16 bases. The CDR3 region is CASSEPGGRELFF. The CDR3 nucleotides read TGTGCCAGCAGTGAGCCGGGAGGCCGAGAACTGTTTTTT.

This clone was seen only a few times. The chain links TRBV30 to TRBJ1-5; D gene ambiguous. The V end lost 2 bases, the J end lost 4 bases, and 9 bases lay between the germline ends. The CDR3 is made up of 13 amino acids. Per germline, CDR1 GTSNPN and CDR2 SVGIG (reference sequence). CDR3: CAWSYDLNQPQHF. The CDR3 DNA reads TGTGCCTGGAGTTATGATTTGAATCAGCCCCAGCATTTT.

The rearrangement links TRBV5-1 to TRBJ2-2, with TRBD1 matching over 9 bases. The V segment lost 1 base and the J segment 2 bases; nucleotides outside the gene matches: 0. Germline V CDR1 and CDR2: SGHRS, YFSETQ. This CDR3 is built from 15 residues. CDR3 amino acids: CASSLTGGNTGELFF. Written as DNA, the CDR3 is TGCGCCAGCAGCTTGACAGGGGGCAACACCGGGGAGCTGTTTTTT.

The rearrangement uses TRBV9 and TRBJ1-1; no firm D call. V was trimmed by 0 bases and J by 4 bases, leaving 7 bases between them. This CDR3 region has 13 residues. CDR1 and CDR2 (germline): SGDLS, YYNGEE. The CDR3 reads CASSVAWGTEAFF. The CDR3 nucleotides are TGTGCCAGCAGCGTAGCTTGGGGCACTGAAGCTTTCTTT.

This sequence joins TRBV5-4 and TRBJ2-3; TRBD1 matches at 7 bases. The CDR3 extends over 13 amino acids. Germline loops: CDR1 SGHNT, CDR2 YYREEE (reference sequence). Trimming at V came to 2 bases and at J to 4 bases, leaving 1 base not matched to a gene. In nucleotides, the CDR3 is TGTGCCAGCAGCTTACAGGGGCCAGATACGCAGTATTTT. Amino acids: CASSLQGPDTQYF.

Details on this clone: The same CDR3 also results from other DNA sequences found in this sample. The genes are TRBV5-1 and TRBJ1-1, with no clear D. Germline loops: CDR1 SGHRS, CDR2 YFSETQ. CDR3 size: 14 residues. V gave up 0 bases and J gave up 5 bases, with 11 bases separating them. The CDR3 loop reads CASSLGGTNTEAFF. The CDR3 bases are TGCGCCAGCAGCTTGGGCGGAACCAATACTGAAGCTTTCTTT.

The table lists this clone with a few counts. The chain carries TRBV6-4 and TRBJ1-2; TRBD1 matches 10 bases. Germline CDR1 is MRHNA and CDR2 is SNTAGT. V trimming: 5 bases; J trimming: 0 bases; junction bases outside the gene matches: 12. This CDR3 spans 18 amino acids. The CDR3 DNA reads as TGTGCCAGCAGTCCCCACGGGACAGGGGCCCGAGCTAACTATGGCTACACCTTC. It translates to CASSPHGTGARANYGYTF.